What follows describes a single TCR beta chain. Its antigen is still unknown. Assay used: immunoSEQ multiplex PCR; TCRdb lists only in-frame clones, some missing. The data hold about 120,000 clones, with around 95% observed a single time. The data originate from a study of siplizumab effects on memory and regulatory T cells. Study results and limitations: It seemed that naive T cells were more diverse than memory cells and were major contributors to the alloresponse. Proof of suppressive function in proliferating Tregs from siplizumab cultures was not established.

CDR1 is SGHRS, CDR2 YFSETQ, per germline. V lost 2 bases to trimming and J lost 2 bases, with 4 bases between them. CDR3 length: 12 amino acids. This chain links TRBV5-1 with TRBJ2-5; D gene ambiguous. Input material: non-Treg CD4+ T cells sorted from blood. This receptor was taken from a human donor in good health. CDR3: CASSFPQETQYF. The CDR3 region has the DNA TGCGCCAGCAGCTTCCCACAAGAGACCCAGTACTTC.